These T cell receptor beta chains were read from a single sample in a study of blood T cell repertoires in COVID-19. Measured with immunoSEQ multiplex PCR; TCRdb has only the in-frame clones, and not every one. Of a few hundred thousand clones in the sample, about 83% were seen once. The sample consisted of peripheral blood. These receptors originate from a woman aged 50 to 60 with acute or convalescent COVID-19. Each CDR3 is given with its conserved first and last residue. A D gene is named only where the DNA matches it firmly. Clone size is not always given. Where it is, it says once, few, many or a class for expanded clones.

length	J	V	size	D	DNA	CDR3
16	TRBJ2-4	TRBV3-1/TRBV3-2	NA	NA	TGTGCCAGCAGCCAAGATCTGCAGGGGGGCATTGACATTCAGTACTTC	CASSQDLQGGIDIQYF
13	TRBJ1-2	TRBV12-3/TRBV12-4	NA	TRBD1	TGTGCCAGCAGTTTAGGGGACAGGGCTGGCTACACCTTC	CASSLGDRAGYTF
15	TRBJ2-5	TRBV11-2	once	TRBD2	TGTGCCAGCAGCCGGACTAGCGGGGACCAAGAGACCCAGTACTTC	CASSRTSGDQETQYF
13	TRBJ1-3	TRBV9	NA	NA	TGTGCCAGCAGCGTAGAAGGGAGGAACACCATATATTTT	CASSVEGRNTIYF
14	TRBJ1-3	TRBV6-1	NA	NA	TGTGCCAGTCACCAACGGGGTGACGGAAACACCATATATTTT	CASHQRGDGNTIYF
13	TRBJ2-5	TRBV7-3	few	NA	TGTGCCAGCAGCCGAGGGCAGCTAGAGACCCAGTACTTC	CASSRGQLETQYF
17	TRBJ2-5	TRBV16	NA	NA	TGTGCCAGCAGCCCCTATAACCGGGACTTGGGCGGAGAGACCCAGTACTTC	CASSPYNRDLGGETQYF
15	TRBJ2-7	TRBV7-2	NA	TRBD1	TGTGCCAGCAGCTTAAGAGGGGGACAGAGCTACGAGCAGTACTTC	CASSLRGGQSYEQYF
15	TRBJ1-1	TRBV29-1	NA	TRBD1	TGCAGCGTTGAAGGCACAGGGGGGAAGAACACTGAAGCTTTCTTT	CSVEGTGGKNTEAFF
14	TRBJ1-1	TRBV24-1	NA	NA	TGTGCCACCAGTGACACCGGGACTAACACTGAAGCTTTCTTT	CATSDTGTNTEAFF